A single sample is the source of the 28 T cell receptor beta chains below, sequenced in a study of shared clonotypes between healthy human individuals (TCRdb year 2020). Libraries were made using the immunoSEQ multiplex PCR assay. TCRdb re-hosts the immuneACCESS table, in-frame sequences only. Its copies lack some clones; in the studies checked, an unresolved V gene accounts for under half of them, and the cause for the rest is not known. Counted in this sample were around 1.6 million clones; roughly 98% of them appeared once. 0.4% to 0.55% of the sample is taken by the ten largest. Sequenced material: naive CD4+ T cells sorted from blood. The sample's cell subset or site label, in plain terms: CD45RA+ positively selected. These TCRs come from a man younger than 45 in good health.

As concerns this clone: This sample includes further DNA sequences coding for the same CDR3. The CDR3 DNA follows: TGTGCCAGCAGTTTTTTGAGAGGAGAGACCCAGTACTTC. Its protein product is CASSFLRGETQYF. The V and J genes are TRBV27 and TRBJ2-5; D gene unclear. The CDR3 sequence is 13 residues long. Germline-derived CDR1 and CDR2 are MNHEY and SMNVEV (reference sequence). V was shortened by 3 bases and J by 4 bases, with 9 bases between the two germline ends.

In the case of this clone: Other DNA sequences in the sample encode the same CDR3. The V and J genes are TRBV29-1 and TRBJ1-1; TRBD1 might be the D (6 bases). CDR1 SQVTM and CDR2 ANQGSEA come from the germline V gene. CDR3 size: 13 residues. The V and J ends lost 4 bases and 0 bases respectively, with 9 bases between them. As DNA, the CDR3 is TGCAGCGTTGGGACAGACTTGAACACTGAAGCTTTCTTT. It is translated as CSVGTDLNTEAFF.

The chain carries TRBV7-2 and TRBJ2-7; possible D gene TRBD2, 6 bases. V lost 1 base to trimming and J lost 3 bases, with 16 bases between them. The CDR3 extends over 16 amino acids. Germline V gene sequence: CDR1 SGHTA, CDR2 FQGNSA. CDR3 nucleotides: TGTGCCAGCAGCTTAGAGTTCCAGCGGGTTTACTACGAGCAGTACTTC. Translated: CASSLEFQRVYYEQYF.

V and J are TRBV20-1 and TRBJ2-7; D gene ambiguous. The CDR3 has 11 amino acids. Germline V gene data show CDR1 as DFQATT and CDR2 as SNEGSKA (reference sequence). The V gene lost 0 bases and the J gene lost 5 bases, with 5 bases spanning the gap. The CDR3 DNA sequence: TGCAGTGCTAGAGAGGTCCACGAGCAGTACTTC. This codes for CSAREVHEQYF.

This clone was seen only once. The CDR3 loop is CSVPLPAEQFF. The CDR3 DNA sequence: TGCAGCGTTCCACTACCGGCAGAGCAGTTCTTC. The V and J genes are TRBV29-1 and TRBJ2-1; no clear D gene. Trimming removed 5 bases from V and 10 bases from J, with 12 bases in between. Germline CDR1 is SQVTM and CDR2 is ANQGSEA. The CDR3 contains 11 residues.

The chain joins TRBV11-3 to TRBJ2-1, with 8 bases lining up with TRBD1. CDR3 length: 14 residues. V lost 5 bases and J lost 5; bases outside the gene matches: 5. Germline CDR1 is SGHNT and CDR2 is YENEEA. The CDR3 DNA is TGTGCCAGCAGCATGCTGACAGGGGACAATGAGCAGTTCTTC. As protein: CASSMLTGDNEQFF.

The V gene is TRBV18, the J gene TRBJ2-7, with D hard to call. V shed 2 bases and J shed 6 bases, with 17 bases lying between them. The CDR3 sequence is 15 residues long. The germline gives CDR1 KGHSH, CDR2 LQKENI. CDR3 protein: CASSPADIELIEQYF. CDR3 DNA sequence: TGTGCCAGCTCACCAGCCGACATCGAACTGATCGAGCAGTACTTC.

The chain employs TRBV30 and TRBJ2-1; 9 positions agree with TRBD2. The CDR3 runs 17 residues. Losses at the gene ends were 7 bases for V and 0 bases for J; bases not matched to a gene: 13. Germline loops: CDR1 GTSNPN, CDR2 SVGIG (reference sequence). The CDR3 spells CASEKWAGGPSYNEQFF. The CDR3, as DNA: TGTGCCTCGGAAAAGTGGGCGGGAGGGCCCTCCTACAATGAGCAGTTCTTC.

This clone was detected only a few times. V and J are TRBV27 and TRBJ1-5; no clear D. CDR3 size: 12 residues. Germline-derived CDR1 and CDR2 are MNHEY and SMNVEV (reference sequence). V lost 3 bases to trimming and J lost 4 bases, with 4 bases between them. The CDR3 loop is CASSFVNQPQHF. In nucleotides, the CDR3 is TGTGCCAGCAGTTTCGTAAATCAGCCCCAGCATTTT.

The CDR3 sequence: CASSGVVSTGSNEKLFF. Here the CDR3 DNA reads TGTGCCAGCAGTGGGGTTGTATCGACAGGCTCGAATGAAAAACTGTTTTTT. V usage is TRBV6-1 and J usage is TRBJ1-4, with a weak D call TRBD1 (6 bases). V lost 4 bases and J 5 bases, leaving 20 bases between the germline ends. The CDR3 sequence is 17 residues long. CDR1 and CDR2 (germline): MNHNS, SASEGT.

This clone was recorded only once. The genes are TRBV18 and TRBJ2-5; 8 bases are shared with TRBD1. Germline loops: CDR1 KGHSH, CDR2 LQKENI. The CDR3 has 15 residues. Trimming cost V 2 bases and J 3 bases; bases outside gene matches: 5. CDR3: CASSPVTGAKETQYF. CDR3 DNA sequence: TGTGCCAGCTCACCAGTGACAGGGGCGAAAGAGACCCAGTACTTC.

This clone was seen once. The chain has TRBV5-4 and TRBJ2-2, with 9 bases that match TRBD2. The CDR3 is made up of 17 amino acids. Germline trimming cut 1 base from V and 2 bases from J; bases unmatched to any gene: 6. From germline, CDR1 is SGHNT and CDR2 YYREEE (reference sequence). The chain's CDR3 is CASSLRLAGFNTGELFF. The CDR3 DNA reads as TGTGCCAGCAGCTTGCGTCTAGCGGGATTTAACACCGGGGAGCTGTTTTTT. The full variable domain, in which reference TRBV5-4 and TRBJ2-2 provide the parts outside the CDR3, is ETGVTQSPTHLIKTRGQQVTLRCSSQSGHNTVSWYQQALGQGPQFIFQYYREEENGRGNFPPRFSGLQFPNYSSELNVNALELDDSALYLCASSLRLAGFNTGELFFGEGSRLTVL.

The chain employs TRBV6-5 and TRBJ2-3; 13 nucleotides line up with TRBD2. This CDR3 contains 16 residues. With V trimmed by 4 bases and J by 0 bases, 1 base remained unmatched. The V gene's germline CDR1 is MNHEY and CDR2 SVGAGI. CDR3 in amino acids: CASSWGLAGSTDTQYF. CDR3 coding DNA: TGTGCCAGCAGTTGGGGACTAGCGGGAAGCACAGATACGCAGTATTTT.

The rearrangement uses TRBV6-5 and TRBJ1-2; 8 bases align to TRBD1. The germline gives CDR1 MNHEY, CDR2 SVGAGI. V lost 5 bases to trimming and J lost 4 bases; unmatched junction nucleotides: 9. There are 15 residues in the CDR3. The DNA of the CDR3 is TGTGCCAGCAGTGTCCCAGGGGGCGGTAGCTATGGCTACACCTTC. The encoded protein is CASSVPGGGSYGYTF.

This CDR3 reads CASSQDTYTGELFF. CDR3 nucleotides: TGTGCCAGCTCTCAGGACACCTACACCGGGGAGCTGTTTTTT. This rearrangement joins TRBV18 to TRBJ2-2, with a possible D match to TRBD1 (5 bases). Germline V gene sequence: CDR1 KGHSH, CDR2 LQKENI. The CDR3 extends over 14 amino acids. V was clipped by 6 bases and J by 3 bases, with 11 bases between them. Full variable domain (outside the CDR3, taken from reference TRBV18 and TRBJ2-2): NAGVMQNPRHLVRRRGQEARLRCSPMKGHSHVYWYRQLPEEGLKFMVYLQKENIIDESGMPKERFSAEFPKEGPSILRIQQVVRGDSAAYFCASSQDTYTGELFFGEGSRLTVL.

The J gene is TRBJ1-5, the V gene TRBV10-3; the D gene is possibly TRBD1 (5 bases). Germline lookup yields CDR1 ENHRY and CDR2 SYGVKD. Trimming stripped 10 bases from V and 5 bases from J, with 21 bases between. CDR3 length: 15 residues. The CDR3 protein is CATAQGVSTDQPQHF. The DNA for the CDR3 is TGTGCCACCGCCCAAGGGGTCTCCACCGATCAGCCCCAGCATTTT.

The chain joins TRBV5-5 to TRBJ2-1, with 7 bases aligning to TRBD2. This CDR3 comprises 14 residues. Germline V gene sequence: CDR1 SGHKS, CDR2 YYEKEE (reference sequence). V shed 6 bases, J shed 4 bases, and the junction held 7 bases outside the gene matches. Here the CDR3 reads CASMTGLGYNEQFF. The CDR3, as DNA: TGTGCCAGCATGACTGGACTAGGATACAATGAGCAGTTCTTC.

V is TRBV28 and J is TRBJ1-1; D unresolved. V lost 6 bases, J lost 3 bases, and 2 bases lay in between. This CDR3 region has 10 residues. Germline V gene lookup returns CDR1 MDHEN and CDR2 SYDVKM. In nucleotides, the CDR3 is TGTGCCAGCAGCGACACTGAAGCTTTCTTT. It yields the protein CASSDTEAFF.

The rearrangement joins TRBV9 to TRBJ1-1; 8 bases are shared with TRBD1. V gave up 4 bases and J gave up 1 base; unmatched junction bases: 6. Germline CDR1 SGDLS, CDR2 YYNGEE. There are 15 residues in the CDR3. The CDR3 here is CASSTDRGWNTEAFF. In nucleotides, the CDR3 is TGTGCCAGCAGCACAGACAGGGGTTGGAACACTGAAGCTTTCTTT.

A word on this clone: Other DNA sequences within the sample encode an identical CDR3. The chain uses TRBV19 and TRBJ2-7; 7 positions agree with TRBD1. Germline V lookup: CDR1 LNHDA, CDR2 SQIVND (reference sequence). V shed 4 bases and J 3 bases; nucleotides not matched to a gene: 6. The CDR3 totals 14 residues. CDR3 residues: CASSRRQGIYEQYF. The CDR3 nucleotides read TGTGCCAGTAGTAGGCGACAGGGTATCTACGAGCAGTACTTC.

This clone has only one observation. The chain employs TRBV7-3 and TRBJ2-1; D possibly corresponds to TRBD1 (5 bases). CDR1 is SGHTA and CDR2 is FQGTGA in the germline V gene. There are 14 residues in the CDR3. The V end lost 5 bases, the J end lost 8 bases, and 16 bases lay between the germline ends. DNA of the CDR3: TGTGCCAGCAGCACGCACAAAATACAGGATGAGCAGTTCTTC. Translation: CASSTHKIQDEQFF.

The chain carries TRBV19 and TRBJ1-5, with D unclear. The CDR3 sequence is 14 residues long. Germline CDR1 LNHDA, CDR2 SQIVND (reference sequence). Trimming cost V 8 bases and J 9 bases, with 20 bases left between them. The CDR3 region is CASRLTHQDGPQHF. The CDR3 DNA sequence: TGTGCCAGTCGACTGACTCACCAAGATGGGCCCCAGCATTTT.

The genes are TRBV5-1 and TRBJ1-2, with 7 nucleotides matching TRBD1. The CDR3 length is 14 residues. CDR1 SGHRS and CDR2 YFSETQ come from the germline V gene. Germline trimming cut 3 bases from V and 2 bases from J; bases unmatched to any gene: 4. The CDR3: CASSSVGQNYGYTF. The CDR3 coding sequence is TGCGCCAGCAGCTCGGTGGGACAGAACTATGGCTACACCTTC.

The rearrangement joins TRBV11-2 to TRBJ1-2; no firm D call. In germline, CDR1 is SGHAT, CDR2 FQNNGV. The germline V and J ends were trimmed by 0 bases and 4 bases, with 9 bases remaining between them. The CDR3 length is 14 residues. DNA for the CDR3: TGTGCCAGCAGCTTAGATATTAGACTCTATGGCTACACCTTC. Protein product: CASSLDIRLYGYTF.

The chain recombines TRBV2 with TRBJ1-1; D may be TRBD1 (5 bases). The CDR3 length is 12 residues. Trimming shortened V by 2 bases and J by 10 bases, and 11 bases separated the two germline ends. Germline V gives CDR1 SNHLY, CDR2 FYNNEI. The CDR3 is CASSESRGGAFF. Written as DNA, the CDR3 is TGTGCCAGCAGTGAATCGAGGGGAGGAGCTTTCTTT.

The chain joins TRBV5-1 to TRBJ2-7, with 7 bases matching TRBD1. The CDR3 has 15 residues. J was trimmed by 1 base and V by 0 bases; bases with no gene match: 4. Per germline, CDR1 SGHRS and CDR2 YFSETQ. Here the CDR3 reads CASSLAGTASYEQYF. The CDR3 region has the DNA TGCGCCAGCAGCTTGGCCGGGACAGCATCCTACGAGCAGTACTTC.

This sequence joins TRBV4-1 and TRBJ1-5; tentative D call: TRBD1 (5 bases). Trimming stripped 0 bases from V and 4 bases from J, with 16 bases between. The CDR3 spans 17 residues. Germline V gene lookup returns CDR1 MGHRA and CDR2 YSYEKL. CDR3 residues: CASSQEDPGPPNQPQHF. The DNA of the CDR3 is TGCGCCAGCAGCCAAGAGGATCCGGGACCTCCTAATCAGCCCCAGCATTTT.

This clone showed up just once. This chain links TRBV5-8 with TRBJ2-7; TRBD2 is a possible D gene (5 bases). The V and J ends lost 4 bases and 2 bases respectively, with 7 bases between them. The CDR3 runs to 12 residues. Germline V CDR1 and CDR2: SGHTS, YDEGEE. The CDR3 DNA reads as TGTGCCAGCAGCCCCGGGGCCTACGAGCAGTACTTC. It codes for CASSPGAYEQYF.